The source of this T cell receptor (beta chain) is a study of blood T cell repertoires in COVID-19. Overall study: Acute and convalescent COVID-19 samples came from the United States, Italy and Spain. The analysed material was cDNA or gDNA that came from T cells, B-cell-depleted T cells, or PBMCs.

As handled by the study authors: Counts of nucleated cells, estimated from reference gene primer amplification, were obtained. Only in-frame clones appear in the TCRdb table, and some are missing; sequencing was by immunoSEQ multiplex PCR. V and J calls plus clone size are reproduced from that table; the DNA served to infer D and trimming. The sample lists about 180,000 clones, around 76% occurring once. This CDR3 spans 16 amino acids. CDR1 and CDR2 from the germline V gene are MNHEY and SMNVEV (reference sequence). V shed 6 bases and J 4 bases; nucleotides not matched to a gene: 8. This receptor was taken from a woman between 65 and 79 years old with acute or convalescent COVID-19. Input material: peripheral blood. The rearrangement joins TRBV27 to TRBJ2-2; TRBD2 matches 10 bases. CDR3 in amino acids: CASRNSGRAGTGELFF. CDR3 coding DNA: TGTGCCAGCAGGAACAGCGGGAGGGCGGGCACCGGGGAGCTGTTTTTT.